This T cell receptor beta chain was identified during a study of regulatory T cells in long-lasting Graves disease. Study outcomes and limitations: Accuracy may have suffered from the small sample size. TRBV28, TRBJ1-2 and TRBJ2-5 were segments that persistent disease favored. Graves' patients with persistent disease showed TCR diversity lower than patients newly diagnosed.

The time point here: newly diagnosed GD, antithyroid drugs for less than 3 months. Isolated PBMC RNA provided the starting material for the TCR library. V dropped 0 bases and J dropped 8 bases, with 17 bases sitting between them. Germline CDR1 is SGHAT and CDR2 is FQNNGV. CDR3 size: 16 residues. CDR3-region Arm-PCR and iRepertoire HTBI primers produced the TCR beta libraries. TCRdb reprocessed the multiplex PCR reads via MiXCR and lists one record per CDR3 protein. The table has approximately 400,000 distinct CDR3 sequences, approximately 15% seen once. This clonotype was detected ten times or more. The target antigen is unknown. Another study also made use of these data, one on T cells in Graves' hyperthyroidism and ophthalmopathy. According to that study: Ophthalmopathy, as predicted by the model, came a median about seven months after the prediction.

The chain joins TRBV11-2 to TRBJ2-1, with D unclear. This TCR came from a woman aged 40 to 50 with Graves disease. Sequencing was performed on peripheral blood mononuclear cells (PBMCs), taken at new diagnosis, from a patient treated with antithyroid drugs. The CDR3 spells CASSLEPMTPWDEQFF. For the CDR3, the DNA is TGTGCCAGCAGCTTAGAACCCATGACACCATGGGATGAGCAGTTCTTC.